Below are 28 T cell receptor beta chains sequenced from a single sample in a study of OX40 agonist ivuxolimab in advanced cancers. Here immunoSEQ multiplex PCR was the method, and the copy in TCRdb shows in-frame clones only, minus some. The sample holds roughly 45,000 clones, about 88% seen once. The material was CD4+ or CD8+ T cells sorted from blood, obtained in a trial of the OX40 agonist ivuxolimab. The receptor source for this set is an adult with an advanced solid tumor such as melanoma, head and neck, liver or kidney cancer.

This chain joins TRBV5-1 and TRBJ2-5, with 15 bases lining up with TRBD2. Germline loops: CDR1 SGHRS, CDR2 YFSETQ. With V trimmed by 0 bases and J by 1 base, 7 bases remained unmatched. The CDR3 extends over 19 amino acids. The CDR3 DNA follows: TGCGCCAGCAGCTTGGCCGGGACTAGCGGGAGGTTAACCCAAGAGACCCAGTACTTC. It yields the protein CASSLAGTSGRLTQETQYF.

This clone was observed a single time. The rearrangement uses TRBV30 and TRBJ1-4; D perhaps matches TRBD1 (5 bases). Trimming took 3 bases from V and 7 from J, leaving 15 bases between them. This CDR3 has 14 residues. Germline loops: CDR1 GTSNPN, CDR2 SVGIG (reference sequence). In DNA, the CDR3 is TGTGCCTGGAGCGGCGAGCCGAGGGGTGAAAAACTGTTTTTT. Protein: CAWSGEPRGEKLFF.

The chain uses TRBV7-6 and TRBJ2-3; a possible D gene is TRBD1 (6 bases). Germline V gene data show CDR1 as SGHVS and CDR2 as FNYEAQ. CDR3 length: 14 residues. V gave up 2 bases and J gave up 2 bases, with 8 bases separating them. CDR3 sequence (DNA): TGTGCCAGCAGCTTATACAGGGACACAGATACGCAGTATTTT. This encodes CASSLYRDTDTQYF.

In this sample, this clone turned up once. The rearrangement joins TRBV6-5 to TRBJ2-1, with 12 bases aligning to TRBD2. Germline V gene data show CDR1 as MNHEY and CDR2 as SVGAGI. There are 13 residues in the CDR3. The trim removed 6 bases at V and 8 bases at J, leaving 2 bases unmatched. The CDR3 coding sequence is TGTGCCAGCAGGACTAGCGGGAGCGATGAGCAGTTCTTC. Translation: CASRTSGSDEQFF.

In its sample, this clone is medium-sized. V usage is TRBV2 and J usage is TRBJ2-7, with D possibly matching TRBD1 (5 bases). Germline CDR1 and CDR2: SNHLY and FYNNEI. V was pared by 2 bases and J by 6 bases, with 14 bases between. The CDR3 totals 14 residues. In DNA, the CDR3 is TGTGCCAGCAGTGAATACGGCCAGGGTTCCGAGCAGTACTTC. Translating gives CASSEYGQGSEQYF.

The chain is built from TRBV14 and TRBJ1-6; D uncertain. Germline CDR1 and CDR2: SGHDN and FVKESK. The CDR3 runs to 16 residues. V dropped 4 bases and J dropped 4 bases, with 14 bases sitting between them. In DNA, the CDR3 is TGTGCCAGCAGCCTACCCGGAAGGTCTTATAATTCACCCCTCCACTTT. Its protein product is CASSLPGRSYNSPLHF.

J is TRBJ1-1 and V is TRBV6-6; D is possibly TRBD1 (6 bases). Deletions cut 5 bases from V and 4 bases from J, with 14 bases between. In germline, CDR1 is MNHNY, CDR2 SVGAGI (reference sequence). The CDR3 is 14 residues long. For the CDR3, the DNA is TGTGCCAGCAGTGCAACCGGGGGCGTCACTGAAGCTTTCTTT. It codes for CASSATGGVTEAFF.

The chain recombines TRBV5-1 with TRBJ2-1; 7 bases are shared with TRBD2. CDR1 SGHRS and CDR2 YFSETQ come from the germline V gene. The CDR3 spans 15 residues. V gave up 3 bases and J gave up 0 bases; unmatched junction bases: 3. This CDR3 reads CASSWGGVSYNEQFF. CDR3 nucleotide sequence: TGCGCCAGCAGCTGGGGAGGGGTCTCCTACAATGAGCAGTTCTTC.

This chain uses TRBV7-6 with TRBJ2-7; 7 bases agree with TRBD1. This CDR3 is built from 15 residues. The ends lost 5 bases at V and 5 bases at J; junction bases unmatched: 12. The V gene's germline CDR1 is SGHVS and CDR2 FNYEAQ. CDR3 residues: CASSPSEHRGHEQYF. The CDR3 DNA sequence: TGTGCCAGCAGCCCATCTGAACACAGGGGCCACGAGCAGTACTTC. Full variable domain (outside the CDR3, taken from reference TRBV7-6 and TRBJ2-7): GAGVSQSPRYKVTKRGQDVALRCDPISGHVSLYWYRQALGQGPEFLTYFNYEAQQDKSGLPNDRFSAERPEGSISTLTIQRTEQRDSAMYRCASSPSEHRGHEQYFGPGTRLTVT.

J is TRBJ2-1 and V is TRBV5-1; a possible D gene is TRBD2 (7 bases). CDR3 length equals 16 residues. The germline V gene encodes CDR1 SGHRS and CDR2 YFSETQ. Trimming shortened V by 2 bases and J by 3 bases, and 15 bases separated the two germline ends. This CDR3 is CASSLDVGGGYNEQFF. The CDR3 nucleotides are TGCGCCAGCAGCTTAGATGTGGGAGGGGGCTACAATGAGCAGTTCTTC.

This clone came up once. V gene TRBV7-3 combines with J gene TRBJ2-1, with 9 nucleotides matching TRBD2. The J segment lost 4 bases and the V segment lost 5 bases, leaving 6 bases of the junction unmatched. This CDR3 spans 15 amino acids. Germline-derived CDR1 and CDR2 are SGHTA and FQGTGA. CDR3 DNA sequence: TGTGCCAGCAGCGATAGCGGGGGCCTTTACAATGAGCAGTTCTTC. Protein product: CASSDSGGLYNEQFF.

The rearrangement joins TRBV5-4 to TRBJ1-4; D possibly corresponds to TRBD1 (5 bases). This CDR3 has 15 residues. The V and J ends lost 1 base and 6 bases respectively, with 13 bases between them. The germline gives CDR1 SGHNT, CDR2 YYREEE (reference sequence). CDR3 residues: CASSLSIRGDEKLFF. CDR3 nucleotides: TGTGCCAGCAGCTTGTCGATCCGGGGCGATGAAAAACTGTTTTTT.

The chain joins TRBV4-3 to TRBJ2-1; D may be TRBD1 or TRBD2 (6 bases each). V was cut by 0 bases and J by 7 bases, with 16 bases left in between. This CDR3 has 16 amino acids. Germline CDR1 is LGHNA and CDR2 is YSLEER. The CDR3 loop reads CASSQDLAKGGNEQFF. DNA for the CDR3: TGCGCCAGCAGCCAAGACTTGGCTAAGGGGGGAAATGAGCAGTTCTTC.

A few counts support this clone. The chain uses TRBV6-5 and TRBJ1-1, with D possibly being TRBD1 (5 bases). V gave up 8 bases and J gave up 1 base, with 14 bases separating them. Looked up from germline, CDR1 is MNHEY and CDR2 is SVGAGI. This CDR3 region has 14 residues. CDR3 amino acids: CASSGAAQNTEAFF. The CDR3 DNA sequence: TGTGCCAGCTCCGGGGCAGCTCAGAACACTGAAGCTTTCTTT.

This rearrangement joins TRBV7-8 to TRBJ1-2; D not certain. The germline gives CDR1 SGHVS, CDR2 FQNEAQ. The CDR3 extends over 13 amino acids. Trimming removed 4 bases at V and 2 bases at J, with 8 bases between. The CDR3 sequence: CASSSSGNYGYTF. CDR3 nucleotide sequence: TGTGCCAGCAGCTCTAGTGGAAACTATGGCTACACCTTC.

The chain links TRBV7-2 to TRBJ2-1, with TRBD2 matching over 9 bases. This CDR3 has 16 amino acids. Looked up from germline, CDR1 is SGHTA and CDR2 is FQGNSA. V dropped 5 bases and J dropped 7; count of bases not matched to a gene: 12. CDR3 sequence (DNA): TGTGCCAGCAGCATAATGGGTGCGGGGGGGCAGAATGAGCAGTTCTTC. Protein sequence: CASSIMGAGGQNEQFF.

The chain combines TRBV11-3 with TRBJ2-2; D not resolved. The CDR3 is made up of 12 amino acids. Germline CDR1 reads SGHNT; CDR2 reads YENEEA. V lost 7 bases and J lost 4, with 7 bases in between. CDR3 region: CASNHITGELFF. The CDR3 nucleotides are TGTGCCAGCAACCACATCACCGGGGAGCTGTTTTTT.

The chain links TRBV10-2 to TRBJ1-1, with TRBD1 identical over 9 bases. CDR3 length: 15 amino acids. CDR1 is WSHSY, CDR2 SAAADI, per germline. J lost 4 bases, V lost 6 bases, and 9 bases had no gene match. The CDR3 bases are TGCGCCAGCAGGGACCAGACAGGGGGAGGCACTGAAGCTTTCTTT. This gives the protein CASRDQTGGGTEAFF.

The chain recombines TRBV7-2 with TRBJ2-2; D might be TRBD2 (5 bases). Per germline, CDR1 SGHTA and CDR2 FQGNSA. The CDR3 is 15 amino acids. V lost 0 bases and J lost 4, with 9 bases in between. CDR3 sequence: CASSLALGSTGELFF. DNA of the CDR3: TGTGCCAGCAGCTTAGCACTAGGTTCCACCGGGGAGCTGTTTTTT.

The V call is TRBV2, the J call TRBJ1-4, with a possible D match to TRBD1 (6 bases). Between the trimmed V and J ends, which lost 7 bases and 2 bases, there was a span of 11 bases. The CDR3 is made up of 14 amino acids. Germline assignment: CDR1 SNHLY and CDR2 FYNNEI. Written as DNA, the CDR3 is TGTGCCAGCAACCCGGGACACACTAATGAAAAACTGTTTTTT. Translating it yields CASNPGHTNEKLFF. Supplemented by reference TRBV2 and TRBJ1-4, the full variable domain reads EPEVTQTPSHQVTQMGQEVILRCVPISNHLYFYWYRQILGQKVEFLVSFYNNEISEKSEIFDDQFSVERPDGSNFTLKIRSTKLEDSAMYFCASNPGHTNEKLFFGSGTQLSVL.

This rearrangement joins TRBV15 to TRBJ2-1; D is possibly TRBD1 (6 bases). Trimming took 0 bases from V and 6 from J, leaving 12 bases between them. The germline V gene has CDR1 LNHNV and CDR2 YYDKDF (reference sequence). CDR3 length: 15 amino acids. CDR3 bases: TGTGCCACCAGCAGAGAGCGACAGGCCTTCAATGAGCAGTTCTTC. As protein: CATSRERQAFNEQFF.

The CDR3 sequence: CATTPGRATNEKLFF. CDR3 in DNA: TGTGCCACCACGCCCGGGCGTGCAACTAATGAAAAACTGTTTTTT. The chain employs TRBV5-4 and TRBJ1-4; D gene uncertain. Trimming left V 9 bases short and J 0 bases short, with 15 bases between. The CDR3 consists of 15 residues. Per germline, CDR1 SGHNT and CDR2 YYREEE (reference sequence).

The chain joins TRBV7-9 to TRBJ2-7; 8 bases map to TRBD2. Germline-derived CDR1 and CDR2 are SEHNR and FQNEAQ (reference sequence). The CDR3 runs 15 residues. With 5 bases clipped from V and 3 bases from J, the junction kept 9 bases outside the gene matches. The CDR3 DNA sequence: TGTGCCAGCAGCCATCCGGGACTAGGAGGCTACGAGCAGTACTTC. Its protein is CASSHPGLGGYEQYF.

This chain uses TRBV4-3 with TRBJ1-1; D call uncertain. The CDR3 covers 16 residues. Germline V gives CDR1 LGHNA, CDR2 YSLEER. V lost 0 bases and J lost 1, with 12 bases in between. The CDR3 nucleotides are TGCGCCAGCAGCCAAGATCATGTCCGACGGAACACTGAAGCTTTCTTT. Protein: CASSQDHVRRNTEAFF.

This clone has a single count. J is TRBJ1-1 and V is TRBV27; maybe TRBD1 (6 bases). The CDR3 totals 14 residues. Germline V gene data show CDR1 as MNHEY and CDR2 as SMNVEV (reference sequence). Trimming stripped 2 bases from V and 4 bases from J, with 11 bases between. CDR3 bases: TGTGCCAGCAGTTTACTAGGGGGGAGCACTGAAGCTTTCTTT. The encoded protein is CASSLLGGSTEAFF.

The chain couples TRBV5-1 to TRBJ1-3; D gene uncertain. V lost 4 bases to trimming and J lost 1 base, with 9 bases between them. Germline assignment: CDR1 SGHRS and CDR2 YFSETQ. CDR3 size: 14 residues. The chain's CDR3 is CASSPDPSGNTIYF. In DNA, the CDR3 is TGCGCCAGCAGCCCGGACCCGTCTGGAAACACCATATATTTT.

This clone was recorded once. This rearrangement joins TRBV6-5 to TRBJ1-2, with D hard to call. CDR1 is MNHEY, CDR2 SVGAGI, per germline. V was cut by 8 bases and J by 2 bases, with 6 bases left in between. The CDR3 contains 11 residues. The CDR3 spells CASRSNYGYTF. CDR3 DNA: TGTGCCAGCCGATCGAACTATGGCTACACCTTC.

The gene calls are TRBV27 and TRBJ1-1; 10 nucleotides line up with TRBD1. The CDR3 runs 15 residues. Germline CDR1 is MNHEY and CDR2 is SMNVEV (reference sequence). V gave up 5 bases and J gave up 5 bases; unmatched junction bases: 8. CDR3 amino acids: CASSQRQGAGTEAFF. The CDR3 DNA reads as TGTGCCAGCAGTCAAAGACAGGGGGCAGGTACTGAAGCTTTCTTT.